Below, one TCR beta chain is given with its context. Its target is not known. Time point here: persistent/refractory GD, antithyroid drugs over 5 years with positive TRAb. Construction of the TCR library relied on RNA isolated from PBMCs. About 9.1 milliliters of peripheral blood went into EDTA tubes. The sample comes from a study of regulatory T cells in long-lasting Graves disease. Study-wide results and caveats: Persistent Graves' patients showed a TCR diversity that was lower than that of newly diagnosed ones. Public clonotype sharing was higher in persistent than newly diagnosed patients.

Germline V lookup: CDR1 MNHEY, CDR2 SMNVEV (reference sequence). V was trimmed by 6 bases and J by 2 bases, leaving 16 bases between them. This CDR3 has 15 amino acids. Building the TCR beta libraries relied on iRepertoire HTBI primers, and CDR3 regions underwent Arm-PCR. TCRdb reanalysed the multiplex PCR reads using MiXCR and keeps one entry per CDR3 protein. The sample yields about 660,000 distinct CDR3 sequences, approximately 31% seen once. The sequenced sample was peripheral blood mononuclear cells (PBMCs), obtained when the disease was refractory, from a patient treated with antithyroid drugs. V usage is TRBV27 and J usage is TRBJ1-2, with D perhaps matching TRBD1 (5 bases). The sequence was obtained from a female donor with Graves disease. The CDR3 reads CASRLGGAANYGYTF. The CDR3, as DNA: TGTGCCAGCAGACTCGGAGGGGCGGCCAACTATGGCTACACCTTC.